The 12 T cell receptor beta chains presented below share a single source sample, sequenced in a study of graft-versus-host responses after intestinal transplantation. The protocol was immunoSEQ multiplex PCR, while the TCRdb copy is restricted to in-frame clones and leaves out a portion. The repertoire holds over 80,000 clones, with 91% as singletons. These receptors' antigens are unknown. Sequencing was performed on unstimulated CD4+ T cells sorted from spleen or lymph node cells, taken before transplant. The origin of the receptors is a human donor who was the organ donor for an intestinal transplant.

This clone was recorded once. The chain recombines TRBV5-1 with TRBJ2-7; maybe TRBD1 (8 bases). This CDR3 spans 14 amino acids. Germline V gene lookup returns CDR1 SGHRS and CDR2 YFSETQ. Trimming took 6 bases from V and 6 from J, leaving 19 bases between them. The CDR3 region has the DNA TGCGCCAGCAAACAGGGGGGGGCTTTCGCCGAGCAGTACTTC. Translating it yields CASKQGGAFAEQYF.

J is TRBJ2-7 and V is TRBV27, with 9 bases identical to TRBD2. The germline V gene has CDR1 MNHEY and CDR2 SMNVEV (reference sequence). This CDR3 is 17 amino acids long. Trimming at V came to 8 bases and at J to 0 bases, leaving 14 bases not matched to a gene. CDR3 amino acids: CASSHPRGGGTSYEQYF. CDR3 nucleotide sequence: TGTGCCAGCTCCCATCCCCGCGGGGGGGGAACCTCCTACGAGCAGTACTTC.

This chain uses TRBV15 with TRBJ2-1; D gene unclear. V shed 9 bases and J shed 3 bases, with 12 bases lying between them. CDR3 length: 13 amino acids. The germline CDR1 and CDR2 sequences are LNHNV and YYDKDF (reference sequence). The CDR3 protein is CATQKSLYNEQFF. The DNA of the CDR3 is TGTGCCACACAGAAATCTCTCTACAATGAGCAGTTCTTC.

A note on this clone: Different DNA sequences within this sample yield the same CDR3. V usage is TRBV5-4 and J usage is TRBJ1-2; D gene unclear. Germline V gene data show CDR1 as SGHNT and CDR2 as YYREEE (reference sequence). The V gene lost 0 bases and the J gene lost 4 bases, with 7 bases spanning the gap. The CDR3 consists of 13 residues. CDR3 nucleotide sequence: TGTGCCAGCAGCTTGGTGGGGAGCTATGGCTACACCTTC. It codes for CASSLVGSYGYTF.

CDR3 bases: TGTGCCAGCAGCTTAGCGCTAAGTGGGACAGGGTACGAGCAGTACTTC. It translates to CASSLALSGTGYEQYF. This chain uses TRBV7-9 with TRBJ2-7, with 9 bases fitting TRBD1. Germline trimming cut 0 bases from V and 4 bases from J; bases unmatched to any gene: 7. CDR3 length equals 16 residues. From germline, CDR1 is SEHNR and CDR2 FQNEAQ (reference sequence).

DNA for the CDR3: TGTGCCAGCAGTTCGACAGGGACCTACGAGCAGTACTTC. It codes for CASSSTGTYEQYF. The V gene is TRBV7-9, the J gene TRBJ2-7; 7 bases map to TRBD1. J lost 2 bases, V lost 6 bases, and 4 bases had no gene match. Per the germline V gene, CDR1 is SEHNR and CDR2 is FQNEAQ (reference sequence). The CDR3 runs 13 residues.

The rearrangement joins TRBV7-2 to TRBJ2-1, with 10 bases that match TRBD2. Trimming removed 2 bases from V and 4 bases from J; junction bases left unmatched: 2. CDR1 and CDR2 (germline): SGHTA, FQGNSA. The CDR3 covers 15 residues. The CDR3 is CASSLSSGGYNEQFF. CDR3 nucleotides: TGTGCCAGCAGCTTATCTAGCGGGGGTTACAATGAGCAGTTCTTC. Variable domain in full (rest from reference TRBV7-2 and TRBJ2-1): GAGVSQSPSNKVTEKGKDVELRCDPISGHTALYWYRQSLGQGLEFLIYFQGNSAPDKSGLPSDRFSAERTGGSVSTLTIQRTQQEDSAVYLCASSLSSGGYNEQFFGPGTRLTVL.

The chain is built from TRBV4-2 and TRBJ1-1, with D possibly being TRBD1 (6 bases). The V end was cut by 4 bases, the J end by 1 base, with 19 bases between. The germline CDR1 and CDR2 sequences are LGHNA and YNFKEQ. This CDR3 comprises 17 residues. CDR3 residues: CASSPSGTKGENTEAFF. The CDR3 DNA reads TGTGCCAGCAGCCCGAGCGGGACAAAGGGAGAGAACACTGAAGCTTTCTTT.

This clone showed up just once. The V call is TRBV7-8, the J call TRBJ1-6; 8 bases match TRBD1. CDR3 length: 16 amino acids. Germline loops: CDR1 SGHVS, CDR2 FQNEAQ. V was pared by 1 base and J by 13 bases, with 12 bases of the junction left unmatched. This CDR3 is CASSLEGGTGRFPLHF. DNA for the CDR3: TGTGCCAGCAGCTTAGAGGGCGGGACAGGTCGATTCCCCCTCCACTTT.

This clone was detected only once. V and J are TRBV9 and TRBJ1-3, with a weak D call TRBD1 (6 bases). This CDR3 contains 15 residues. V lost 3 bases, J lost 2 bases, and 12 bases lay in between. From germline, CDR1 is SGDLS and CDR2 YYNGEE. CDR3 nucleotides: TGTGCCAGCAGCGCACAGGGATACCCTGGAAACACCATATATTTT. Translated: CASSAQGYPGNTIYF.

The CDR3 DNA sequence: TGCGCCAGCAGCTTGGGGGACAGACGTTCTGGAAAACTGTTTTTT. This translates into CASSLGDRRSGKLFF. The chain couples TRBV5-1 to TRBJ1-4, with 7 positions matching TRBD1. The CDR3 contains 15 residues. Germline trimming cut 0 bases from V and 10 bases from J; bases unmatched to any gene: 9. Per germline, CDR1 SGHRS and CDR2 YFSETQ.

This chain uses TRBV2 with TRBJ2-1; 9 bases align to TRBD2. Germline lookup yields CDR1 SNHLY and CDR2 FYNNEI. The CDR3 extends over 14 amino acids. The ends lost 5 bases at V and 6 bases at J; junction bases unmatched: 5. DNA for the CDR3: TGTGCCAGCAGTCTAGCGGGGAGGGGCAATGAGCAGTTCTTC. It is translated as CASSLAGRGNEQFF.